One and the same sample provided the 27 T cell receptor beta chains below, sequenced in a study of T cells in localized non-small cell lung cancer. Clones were sequenced by immunoSEQ multiplex PCR, and TCRdb holds only the in-frame ones, with some missing. The repertoire consists of more than 30,000 clones, with over 75% occurring once and the leading ten covering less than 5%. The sample here was peripheral blood mononuclear cells, taken before any cancer treatment. The receptors shown here come from a woman aged 40 to 75 with stage III lung adenocarcinoma.

The chain is built from TRBV9 and TRBJ1-2, with D uncertain. Per the germline V gene, CDR1 is SGDLS and CDR2 is YYNGEE. Between the trimmed V and J ends, which lost 4 bases and 5 bases, there was a span of 12 bases. The CDR3 is made up of 13 amino acids. The CDR3 nucleotides are TGTGCCAGCAGCCCTAGTCCAGAGTATGGCTACACCTTC. Amino acids: CASSPSPEYGYTF.

This clone was counted between two and nine times. V gene TRBV5-1 combines with J gene TRBJ1-5; D might be TRBD1 (5 bases). Per germline, CDR1 SGHRS and CDR2 YFSETQ. The CDR3 loop spans 14 amino acids. V lost 4 bases to trimming and J lost 2 bases, with 10 bases between them. CDR3 sequence reads: CASSQKGGNQPQHF. CDR3 DNA sequence: TGCGCCAGCAGCCAAAAAGGGGGCAATCAGCCCCAGCATTTT.

V usage is TRBV6-4 and J usage is TRBJ2-3; possibly TRBD2 for D (6 bases). Deletions cut 0 bases from V and 1 base from J, with 11 bases between. From germline, CDR1 is MRHNA and CDR2 SNTAGT. This CDR3 is 16 amino acids long. Written as DNA, the CDR3 is TGTGCCAGCAGTGACTCAGTAGCGGTTGGCACAGATACGCAGTATTTT. This codes for CASSDSVAVGTDTQYF.

The chain combines TRBV7-8 with TRBJ2-7; 9 bases are a match to TRBD1. Germline CDR1 reads SGHVS; CDR2 reads FQNEAQ. V was pared by 5 bases and J by 0 bases, with 14 bases of the junction left unmatched. The CDR3 has 18 residues. The CDR3 spells CASSVSGTGTRSSYEQYF. The CDR3 DNA sequence: TGTGCCAGCAGCGTGTCCGGGACAGGGACCCGGAGCTCCTACGAGCAGTACTTC.

Relative to its sample, this clone is medium-sized. This rearrangement joins TRBV6-5 to TRBJ1-1; D is undetermined. The CDR3 has 14 amino acids. Trimming stripped 1 base from V and 6 bases from J, with 12 bases between. The germline CDR1 and CDR2 sequences are MNHEY and SVGAGI. The DNA for the CDR3 is TGTGCCAGCAGTTACTTCGCCCGGCGGTCTGAAGCTTTCTTT. Translation gives CASSYFARRSEAFF.

The CDR3 DNA is TGTGCCAGCAGCCAAGAGGGTAGCGGGCGCACCGGGGAGCTGTTTTTT. It codes for CASSQEGSGRTGELFF. The gene calls are TRBV14 and TRBJ2-2; 7 positions match TRBD2. Trimming removed 0 bases from V and 4 bases from J; junction bases left unmatched: 5. The CDR3 is made up of 16 amino acids. Germline loops: CDR1 SGHDN, CDR2 FVKESK.

The chain is built from TRBV2 and TRBJ2-7; unclear D gene. The germline V gene encodes CDR1 SNHLY and CDR2 FYNNEI. V lost 4 bases and J 3 bases, leaving 7 bases between the germline ends. The CDR3 runs 12 residues. CDR3 coding DNA: TGTGCCAGCAGTGTGCTGATCTACGAGCAGTACTTC. Residues: CASSVLIYEQYF.

This clone was observed a single time. The chain's CDR3 is CASSIKEGLVTEAFF. DNA of the CDR3: TGTGCCAGTAGTATAAAAGAAGGGTTGGTAACTGAAGCTTTCTTT. The chain has TRBV19 and TRBJ1-1, with unresolved D. The CDR3 consists of 15 residues. V lost 2 bases to trimming and J lost 5 bases, with 15 bases between them. The germline CDR1 and CDR2 sequences are LNHDA and SQIVND (reference sequence).

The chain is built from TRBV6-1 and TRBJ2-1; 7 positions agree with TRBD2. The CDR3 is 16 residues long. Germline V gene data show CDR1 as MNHNS and CDR2 as SASEGT. The junction had 6 bases not matched to a gene; V was cut back by 0 bases and J by 4 bases. The CDR3 reads CASSEAGEGWYNEQFF. CDR3 nucleotide sequence: TGTGCCAGCAGTGAAGCGGGGGAGGGTTGGTACAATGAGCAGTTCTTC.

The chain uses TRBV19 and TRBJ1-1, with TRBD1 as a possible D gene (5 bases). Trimming removed 7 bases from V and 2 bases from J, with 20 bases in between. The CDR3 is made up of 16 amino acids. The germline gives CDR1 LNHDA, CDR2 SQIVND (reference sequence). CDR3 sequence (DNA): TGTGCCAGTATCCCCCGTGGAGGGGCGGGCAACACTGAAGCTTTCTTT. It translates to CASIPRGGAGNTEAFF.

J is TRBJ1-2 and V is TRBV18; 7 bases line up with TRBD1. Germline lookup yields CDR1 KGHSH and CDR2 LQKENI. The CDR3 runs 14 residues. V lost 3 bases and J lost 4; bases outside the gene matches: 5. The CDR3, as DNA: TGTGCCAGCTCACCCGGGGACAGTTCCTATGGCTACACCTTC. Translation: CASSPGDSSYGYTF. Filled out from reference TRBV18 and TRBJ1-2, the complete variable domain reads NAGVMQNPRHLVRRRGQEARLRCSPMKGHSHVYWYRQLPEEGLKFMVYLQKENIIDESGMPKERFSAEFPKEGPSILRIQQVVRGDSAAYFCASSPGDSSYGYTFGSGTRLTVV.

This sequence joins TRBV6-4 and TRBJ2-2; no clear D. CDR1 is MRHNA, CDR2 SNTAGT, per germline. V shed 4 bases and J shed 4 bases, with 10 bases lying between them. The CDR3 is made up of 14 amino acids. In DNA form, the CDR3 reads TGTGCCAGCAGTGCCCTAGTGGGCACCGGGGAGCTGTTTTTT. Translated: CASSALVGTGELFF.

The CDR3 protein is CASLPVDTEAFF. For the CDR3, the DNA is TGTGCCAGCCTCCCGGTAGACACTGAAGCTTTCTTT. The chain carries TRBV5-3 and TRBJ1-1; no clear D gene. TRBV5-3 is an ORF; its function is uncertain. Trimming removed 8 bases at V and 3 bases at J, with 11 bases between. The CDR3 extends over 12 amino acids.

This clone was counted a single time. The rearrangement joins TRBV5-1 to TRBJ1-2; D unclear. Trimming took off 0 bases at V and 8 bases at J, with 11 bases between the two ends. Germline V CDR1 and CDR2: SGHRS, YFSETQ. The CDR3 sequence is 13 residues long. CDR3 loop: CASSLGSVSGYTF. CDR3 in DNA: TGCGCCAGCAGCTTGGGTTCAGTTTCGGGCTACACCTTC. The entire variable domain, with the rest obtained from reference TRBV5-1 and TRBJ1-2, is as follows: KAGVTQTPRYLIKTRGQQVTLSCSPISGHRSVSWYQQTPGQGLQFLFEYFSETQRNKGNFPGRFSGRQFSNSRSEMNVSTLELGDSALYLCASSLGSVSGYTFGSGTRLTVV.

The V and J genes are TRBV28 and TRBJ1-3; possible D gene TRBD1, 5 bases. Germline lookup yields CDR1 MDHEN and CDR2 SYDVKM. This CDR3 region has 16 residues. Trimming removed 3 bases at V and 2 bases at J, with 14 bases between. CDR3 nucleotide sequence: TGTGCCAGCAGTTTCATTGGGACTCGGGCTGGAAACACCATATATTTT. This encodes CASSFIGTRAGNTIYF. The full variable domain, in which reference TRBV28 and TRBJ1-3 provide the parts outside the CDR3, is DVKVTQSSRYLVKRTGEKVFLECVQDMDHENMFWYRQDPGLGLRLIYFSYDVKMKEKGDIPEGYSVSREKKERFSLILESASTNQTSMYLCASSFIGTRAGNTIYFGEGSWLTVV.

In DNA, the CDR3 is TGCGCCAGCAGCCAAGGACTAGCGGAAAACATTCAGTACTTC. It translates to CASSQGLAENIQYF. The chain combines TRBV4-1 with TRBJ2-4, with 9 bases that match TRBD2. V dropped 1 base and J dropped 5; count of bases not matched to a gene: 0. Germline-derived CDR1 and CDR2 are MGHRA and YSYEKL. The CDR3 runs to 14 residues.

The chain uses TRBV5-1 and TRBJ2-4; D may be TRBD2 (7 bases). CDR3 size: 14 residues. V lost 7 bases and J lost 7, with 18 bases in between. Germline V lookup: CDR1 SGHRS, CDR2 YFSETQ. The CDR3 DNA sequence: TGCGCCAGCTCTCCTTCCGGGGGGCAGAACATTCAGTACTTC. Amino acids: CASSPSGGQNIQYF.

This sequence joins TRBV7-9 and TRBJ1-1; the match to TRBD1 covers 12 bases. Germline values: CDR1 SEHNR, CDR2 FQNEAQ (reference sequence). CDR3 length equals 12 residues. V lost 5 bases, J lost 11 bases, and 3 bases stayed unmatched. Here the CDR3 DNA reads TGTGCCAGCAGCCGGGGACAGGGGGCGGCTTTCTTT. Encoded protein: CASSRGQGAAFF.

V usage is TRBV11-1 and J usage is TRBJ2-7; TRBD1 is a possible D gene (6 bases). From germline, CDR1 is SGHAT and CDR2 FQDESV (reference sequence). The CDR3 runs 14 residues. V was pared by 5 bases and J by 7 bases, with 18 bases between. The CDR3 loop is CASSDGDTLWEQYF. The CDR3 DNA follows: TGTGCCAGCAGCGACGGGGACACCCTCTGGGAGCAGTACTTC.

Concerning this clone itself: One junction end does not reproduce the germline sequence, and a read error may be involved. The chain carries TRBV4-1 and TRBJ2-7, with 9 bases identical to TRBD1. Germline assignment: CDR1 MGHRA and CDR2 YSYEKL. The CDR3 is 15 amino acids. The CDR3 nucleotides read TGCGACAGCAGCCAAGGGCGGGGACAGGGCTACGAGCAGTACTTC. Protein product: CDSSQGRGQGYEQYF.

This rearrangement joins TRBV7-9 to TRBJ1-2; D call uncertain. Trimming took 4 bases from V and 2 from J, leaving 8 bases between them. The CDR3 has 13 residues. The V gene's germline CDR1 is SEHNR and CDR2 FQNEAQ (reference sequence). CDR3 amino acids: CASSSDWNYGYTF. The CDR3 DNA reads TGTGCCAGCAGCTCAGACTGGAACTATGGCTACACCTTC.

This clone came up a few times. V usage is TRBV30 and J usage is TRBJ1-6; D is unclear. The CDR3 covers 13 residues. V lost 4 bases to trimming and J lost 9 bases, with 13 bases between them. Germline CDR1 GTSNPN, CDR2 SVGIG (reference sequence). The CDR3 loop is CAWNRQAGSPLHF. In nucleotides, the CDR3 is TGTGCCTGGAATCGGCAGGCTGGTTCACCCCTCCACTTT.

The gene calls are TRBV19 and TRBJ1-2; 7 nucleotides align to TRBD1. Germline CDR1 reads LNHDA; CDR2 reads SQIVND (reference sequence). This CDR3 is 14 amino acids long. Trimming took 4 bases from V and 0 from J; bases not matched to a gene: 2. The CDR3 loop is CASSKGTANYGYTF. CDR3 DNA sequence: TGTGCCAGTAGTAAGGGGACAGCTAACTATGGCTACACCTTC.

This clone was seen a few times. The chain uses TRBV19 and TRBJ1-5; unclear D gene. The CDR3 contains 15 residues. The V end was cut by 3 bases, the J end by 2 bases, with 11 bases between. CDR1 and CDR2 (germline): LNHDA, SQIVND (reference sequence). The CDR3 spells CASSINSGGNQPQHF. The CDR3 nucleotides are TGTGCCAGTAGTATTAACAGTGGGGGCAATCAGCCCCAGCATTTT.

The chain carries TRBV18 and TRBJ1-1; D possibly corresponds to TRBD1 (5 bases). This CDR3 contains 15 residues. The germline V gene has CDR1 KGHSH and CDR2 LQKENI. Trimming left V 0 bases short and J 1 base short, with 9 bases between. The CDR3 here is CASSPPAGRNTEAFF. In DNA form, the CDR3 reads TGTGCCAGCTCACCACCCGCAGGGAGGAACACTGAAGCTTTCTTT.

This chain connects TRBV19 to TRBJ1-5; the D is unclear. Trimming removed 4 bases from V and 7 bases from J, with 17 bases in between. CDR1 and CDR2 (germline): LNHDA, SQIVND (reference sequence). The CDR3 is 15 amino acids. CDR3 loop: CASSTRYRRRQPQHF. The CDR3 nucleotides read TGTGCCAGTAGTACCCGGTATCGTAGGAGGCAGCCCCAGCATTTT.

V gene TRBV4-2 combines with J gene TRBJ1-4; possibly TRBD1 for D (6 bases). CDR3 length: 15 amino acids. Trimming shortened V by 1 base and J by 5 bases, and 11 bases separated the two germline ends. Germline loops: CDR1 LGHNA, CDR2 YNFKEQ. The CDR3 spells CASSQVGGKNEKLFF. In nucleotides, the CDR3 is TGTGCCAGCAGCCAAGTTGGGGGCAAGAATGAAAAACTGTTTTTT.